Each of the 31 T cell receptor beta chains below was sequenced from the same sample in a study of regulatory T cells in long-lasting Graves disease. Time point indicated: persistent/refractory GD, antithyroid drugs over 5 years with positive TRAb. The TCR library used RNA extracted from PBMCs. Both iRepertoire HTBI primers and Arm-PCR of CDR3 regions were used to build the TCR beta libraries. TCRdb passed the multiplex PCR reads through MiXCR, listing each CDR3 protein once. The sample lists 400,000 to 500,000 distinct CDR3 sequences, under 25% occurring once. Sequenced material: peripheral blood mononuclear cells (PBMCs), taken when the disease was refractory, from a patient treated with antithyroid drugs. These receptors were taken from a female donor with Graves disease.

There are a few counts of this clonotype. The V call is TRBV29-1, the J call TRBJ1-1; D is ambiguous. The CDR3 extends over 14 amino acids. Trimming left V 4 bases short and J 1 base short, with 13 bases between. The germline V gene encodes CDR1 SQVTM and CDR2 ANQGSEA. CDR3 amino acids: CSVGYGWGNTEAFF. As DNA, the CDR3 is TGCAGCGTTGGTTACGGTTGGGGGAACACTGAAGCTTTCTTT.

There are many counts of this clonotype. The chain employs TRBV20-1 and TRBJ2-7, with a tentative D call TRBD2 (6 bases). Trimming cost V 3 bases and J 2 bases, with 17 bases left between them. The CDR3 runs 15 residues. In germline, CDR1 is DFQATT, CDR2 SNEGSKA (reference sequence). This CDR3 is CSASGGTYTAYEQYF. The CDR3 bases are TGCAGTGCTAGTGGGGGGACGTACACAGCCTACGAGCAGTACTTC.

The chain combines TRBV6-1 with TRBJ2-7; D might be TRBD1 (6 bases). The CDR3 has 9 residues. V was pared by 11 bases and J by 6 bases, with 8 bases between. Germline values: CDR1 MNHNS, CDR2 SASEGT. The CDR3 sequence: CALGAEQYF. CDR3 nucleotides: TGTGCCTTGGGGGCCGAGCAGTACTTC.

This chain links TRBV19 with TRBJ2-4; D might be TRBD1 (6 bases). Matching the DNA end better, TRBJ2-5 makes the J call doubtful. The CDR3 is made up of 13 amino acids. Germline assignment: CDR1 LNHDA and CDR2 SQIVND (reference sequence). CDR3 sequence (DNA): TGTGCTTCGATCGGACAGAATCAAGAGACCCAGTACTTC. This gives the protein CASIGQNQETQYF.

This clonotype turned up a few times. The chain joins TRBV27 to TRBJ2-7; D ambiguous. V gave up 0 bases and J gave up 5 bases, with 8 bases separating them. The CDR3 spans 13 residues. Germline V gene sequence: CDR1 MNHEY, CDR2 SMNVEV (reference sequence). CDR3 DNA: TGTGCCAGCAGTTTATCGGGCCAGAACGAGCAGTACTTC. It codes for CASSLSGQNEQYF.

The chain is built from TRBV27 and TRBJ2-2, with D possibly matching TRBD2 (5 bases). This CDR3 is built from 17 residues. The germline V gene has CDR1 MNHEY and CDR2 SMNVEV (reference sequence). Trimming removed 3 bases at V and 6 bases at J, with 20 bases between. This CDR3 reads CASSFLAGLQFSGELFF. For the CDR3, the DNA is TGTGCCAGCAGTTTCCTCGCCGGACTCCAGTTTTCCGGGGAGCTGTTTTTT.

This clonotype was detected ten times or more. V gene TRBV2 combines with J gene TRBJ1-6, with D perhaps TRBD1 (5 bases). There are 13 residues in the CDR3. The V and J ends lost 10 bases and 9 bases respectively, with 16 bases between them. Germline V lookup: CDR1 SNHLY, CDR2 FYNNEI. The CDR3 DNA reads TGTGCCATACTCAGGGCGCGGAGTTCACCCCTCCACTTT. Translated, it gives CAILRARSSPLHF. The full variable domain, with the rest looked up from reference TRBV2 and TRBJ1-6, is EPEVTQTPSHQVTQMGQEVILRCVPISNHLYFYWYRQILGQKVEFLVSFYNNEISEKSEIFDDQFSVERPDGSNFTLKIRSTKLEDSAMYFCAILRARSSPLHFGNGTRLTVT.

This clonotype was seen ten or more times. The chain carries TRBV11-2 and TRBJ2-7, with TRBD2 matching over 10 bases. The CDR3 spans 17 residues. Trimming at V came to 5 bases and at J to 5 bases, leaving 15 bases not matched to a gene. CDR1 is SGHAT, CDR2 FQNNGV, per germline. The CDR3 loop is CASSTYPTLAGVDEQYF. CDR3 DNA sequence: TGTGCCAGCAGCACATACCCCACTCTAGCGGGAGTAGACGAGCAGTACTTC.

The genes are TRBV24-1 and TRBJ1-2, with 7 bases lining up with TRBD1. Trimming cost V 5 bases and J 5 bases; bases outside gene matches: 1. This CDR3 comprises 12 residues. The germline CDR1 and CDR2 sequences are KGHDR and SFDVKD. Written as DNA, the CDR3 is TGTGCCACCAGTGGACAGGGATATGGCTACACCTTC. This codes for CATSGQGYGYTF.

This clonotype was counted a few times. The rearrangement links TRBV20-1 to TRBJ2-7; the D gene is possibly TRBD2 (8 bases). V lost 1 base, J lost 2 bases, and 24 bases lay in between. Looked up from germline, CDR1 is DFQATT and CDR2 is SNEGSKA (reference sequence). This CDR3 spans 18 amino acids. The chain's CDR3 is CSARAGGGHRGQTYEQYF. CDR3 in DNA: TGCAGTGCTAGAGCAGGCGGGGGGCACAGGGGCCAAACCTACGAGCAGTACTTC.

The chain employs TRBV7-6 and TRBJ2-7; D is perhaps TRBD2 (6 bases). Germline CDR1 reads SGHVS; CDR2 reads FNYEAQ. The CDR3 has 12 residues. Trimming removed 6 bases from V and 3 bases from J, with 9 bases in between. The CDR3 DNA is TGTGCCAGCAGTGGGGACTGCTACGAGCAGTACTTC. Its translation: CASSGDCYEQYF.

The chain recombines TRBV19 with TRBJ2-6, with D unresolved. The CDR3 has 17 amino acids. Trimming removed 9 bases from V and 1 base from J, with 19 bases in between. Germline CDR1 and CDR2: LNHDA and SQIVND (reference sequence). This CDR3 reads CASSDNAKGSGANVLTF. Here the CDR3 DNA reads TGTGCCAGCTCTGATAACGCAAAGGGTTCTGGGGCCAACGTCCTGACTTTC.

Many counts were recorded for this clonotype. CDR3: CASSLPPRTSGRGEQYF. DNA for the CDR3: TGTGCCAGCAGCCTCCCCCCCCGGACTAGCGGGAGGGGCGAGCAGTACTTC. The chain couples TRBV28 to TRBJ2-7; TRBD2 matches 15 bases. This CDR3 has 17 amino acids. V lost 6 bases to trimming and J lost 6 bases; unmatched junction nucleotides: 12. Per germline, CDR1 MDHEN and CDR2 SYDVKM.

This clonotype has ten or more counts. V is TRBV20-1 and J is TRBJ1-5; 9 bases fit TRBD1. The V gene end was trimmed by 5 bases and the J gene end by 2 bases; junction bases not matched to a gene: 7. Germline V gene sequence: CDR1 DFQATT, CDR2 SNEGSKA (reference sequence). The CDR3 extends over 15 amino acids. CDR3 bases: TGCAGTGCTTCCTGGACAGGGGCCGGCAATCAGCCCCAGCATTTT. Protein sequence: CSASWTGAGNQPQHF.

This sequence joins TRBV20-1 and TRBJ2-5, with 11 bases aligning to TRBD2. The length of the CDR3 is 16 residues. The germline CDR1 and CDR2 sequences are DFQATT and SNEGSKA (reference sequence). V was pared by 4 bases and J by 5 bases, with 12 bases of the junction left unmatched. CDR3 amino acids: CSATGLAVGYRETQYF. For the CDR3, the DNA is TGCAGTGCTACGGGACTAGCGGTGGGGTATAGGGAGACCCAGTACTTC.

This chain connects TRBV6-1 to TRBJ2-5; 7 nucleotides agree with TRBD2. There are 15 residues in the CDR3. J was trimmed by 11 bases and V by 7 bases; bases with no gene match: 19. CDR1 is MNHNS, CDR2 SASEGT, per germline. For the CDR3, the DNA is TGTGCCAGCACCCGGGAGGCTTCCCTCCCGTACGGGCAGTACTTC. This codes for CASTREASLPYGQYF.

The table lists this clonotype with many counts. V usage is TRBV9 and J usage is TRBJ2-6, with no clear D. The CDR3 sequence is 12 residues long. Deletions cut 7 bases from V and 2 bases from J, with 4 bases between. Germline CDR1 SGDLS, CDR2 YYNGEE. As DNA, the CDR3 is TGTGCCAGCGGAACTGGGGCCAACGTCCTGACTTTC. It specifies CASGTGANVLTF.

V usage is TRBV11-2 and J usage is TRBJ2-1, with TRBD2 matching over 14 bases. With V trimmed by 4 bases and J by 10 bases, 9 bases remained unmatched. Germline lookup yields CDR1 SGHAT and CDR2 FQNNGV. The CDR3 sequence is 16 residues long. The CDR3 loop is CASSSDGLAGGGEQFF. The CDR3 region has the DNA TGTGCCAGCAGCTCCGACGGACTAGCGGGAGGCGGCGAGCAGTTCTTC. The complete variable domain, with remaining parts taken from reference TRBV11-2 and TRBJ2-1, reads EAGVAQSPRYKIIEKRQSVAFWCNPISGHATLYWYQQILGQGPKLLIQFQNNGVVDDSQLPKDRFSAERLKGVDSTLKIQPAKLEDSAVYLCASSSDGLAGGGEQFFGPGTRLTVL.

This clonotype was counted at least ten times. The V gene is TRBV12-3 or TRBV12-4, the J gene TRBJ2-7; 7 bases map to TRBD2. The J segment lost 2 bases and the V segment lost 0 bases, leaving 4 bases of the junction unmatched. The CDR3 spans 15 residues. The CDR3 nucleotides read TGTGCCAGCAGTTTAGCGCGGGGGAGAGCCTACGAGCAGTACTTC. Amino acid sequence: CASSLARGRAYEQYF.

This chain links TRBV3-1 with TRBJ1-2; weak D call: TRBD1 (6 bases). This CDR3 spans 16 amino acids. CDR1 is LGHDT, CDR2 YNNKEL, per germline (reference sequence). Trimming left V 0 bases short and J 5 bases short, with 16 bases between. Written as DNA, the CDR3 is TGTGCCAGCAGCCAAGACGAGCCCAGGGGAGGATATGGCTACACCTTC. Residues: CASSQDEPRGGYGYTF.

This clonotype has a handful of counts. The chain uses TRBV13 and TRBJ1-4; no clear D gene. Germline CDR1 PRHDT, CDR2 FYEKMQ (reference sequence). The ends were cut back, 1 base at V and 10 bases at J, with 10 bases in the middle. The CDR3 runs to 13 residues. CDR3 loop: CASSLVKRGKLFF. In nucleotides, the CDR3 is TGTGCCAGCAGCTTAGTTAAAAGAGGAAAACTGTTTTTT.

This clonotype was seen a few times. The rearrangement joins TRBV5-1 to TRBJ2-2; the match to TRBD2 covers 10 bases. CDR1 is SGHRS, CDR2 YFSETQ, per germline. The CDR3 runs to 15 residues. V was pared by 0 bases and J by 6 bases, with 2 bases of the junction left unmatched. The CDR3 DNA sequence: TGCGCCAGCAGCTTGGAGCGGGAGGGTGCCGGGGAGCTGTTTTTT. Its protein product is CASSLEREGAGELFF.

This clonotype was seen a handful of times. The V call is TRBV12-3 or TRBV12-4, the J call TRBJ2-1; D might be TRBD2 (5 bases). Trimming shortened V by 6 bases and J by 8 bases, and 20 bases separated the two germline ends. The CDR3 extends over 15 amino acids. The CDR3 DNA reads as TGTGCCAGCAGGGGTAAGATTCGAGCGGTGGATGAGCAGTTCTTC. Translated: CASRGKIRAVDEQFF.

The chain recombines TRBV4-2 with TRBJ1-1, with 7 bases fitting TRBD1. After removal of 0 bases from V and 3 bases from J, the junction contained 16 bases not matched to a gene. This CDR3 is 19 amino acids long. CDR1 and CDR2 (germline): LGHNA, YNFKEQ. The CDR3 nucleotides are TGTGCCAGCAGCCAAGAAGTTGTACAGGGGTTTGAGTTTGACACTGAAGCTTTCTTT. Encoded protein: CASSQEVVQGFEFDTEAFF.

The V call is TRBV11-2, the J call TRBJ2-2; the D gene is possibly TRBD2 (5 bases). Germline V gene sequence: CDR1 SGHAT, CDR2 FQNNGV. Trimming pared 1 base from V and 0 bases from J, leaving 9 bases between. The CDR3 runs 16 residues. The CDR3 bases are TGTGCCAGCAGCTTAGCAGCGGAGGCGAACACCGGGGAGCTGTTTTTT. Its protein product is CASSLAAEANTGELFF.

CDR3 sequence (DNA): TGCGCCAGCAGCCACCCAGGGGGAGCCGAGCAGTACTTC. It codes for CASSHPGGAEQYF. The chain employs TRBV4-1 and TRBJ2-7; TRBD1 aligns across 7 bases. V lost 3 bases to trimming and J lost 6 bases; unmatched junction nucleotides: 5. From germline, CDR1 is MGHRA and CDR2 YSYEKL. The CDR3 runs to 13 residues.

This clonotype was counted only a few times. V is TRBV20-1 and J is TRBJ1-1; TRBD1 is a possible D gene (5 bases). Per the germline V gene, CDR1 is DFQATT and CDR2 is SNEGSKA (reference sequence). Trimming took 1 base from V and 7 from J, leaving 10 bases between them. This CDR3 has 12 residues. The CDR3 region has the DNA TGCAGTGCTAGAGCAGGACACGGTGAAGCTTTCTTT. Its translation: CSARAGHGEAFF.

For this clonotype: A far larger clone is a single base away, which makes a read error likely. This rearrangement joins TRBV3-1 to TRBJ1-2, with D unresolved. This CDR3 spans 13 amino acids. Deletions cut 8 bases from V and 4 bases from J, with 14 bases between. The germline V gene encodes CDR1 LGHDT and CDR2 YNNKEL (reference sequence). In nucleotides, the CDR3 is TGTGCCAGCTCCCACAGTCGAGGCTATGGCTACACCTTC. Amino acid sequence: CASSHSRGYGYTF.

The genes are TRBV27 and TRBJ2-3; D is unclear. The length of the CDR3 is 14 residues. Trimming shortened V by 6 bases and J by 1 base, and 11 bases separated the two germline ends. Germline loops: CDR1 MNHEY, CDR2 SMNVEV (reference sequence). CDR3 protein: CASRGMGGTDTQYF. The CDR3 region has the DNA TGTGCCAGCAGAGGGATGGGCGGCACAGATACGCAGTATTTT.

This clonotype was counted between two and nine times. This chain links TRBV30 with TRBJ2-2, with 9 bases fitting TRBD1. This CDR3 has 17 amino acids. With V trimmed by 0 bases and J by 5 bases, 10 bases remained unmatched. CDR1 and CDR2 (germline): GTSNPN, SVGIG (reference sequence). The CDR3 nucleotides read TGTGCCTGGAGTGTACTCCCTTGGGACAGGGTAACCGGGGAGCTGTTTTTT. Translating it yields CAWSVLPWDRVTGELFF.

Only a few counts were recorded for this clonotype. The gene calls are TRBV12-3 or TRBV12-4 and TRBJ2-3, with TRBD1 matching 10 bases. Trimming at V came to 5 bases and at J to 4 bases, leaving 12 bases not matched to a gene. CDR3 size: 17 residues. CDR3 protein: CASSPRGTGVISDTQYF. CDR3 bases: TGTGCCAGCAGTCCCCGAGGGACAGGGGTAATCTCAGATACGCAGTATTTT.